Listed here is a single TCR beta chain. This record comes from a study of T cells in Graves' hyperthyroidism and ophthalmopathy. Study in general: Before treatment of any kind, peripheral blood was taken at initial diagnosis.

Reasons for excluding patients were uncontrolled infection, other autoimmune disease, pregnancy or lactation. Every diagnosis used clinical symptoms, serum thyroxine and TRAb, thyroid ultrasound and orbital computed tomography. The PBMCs were taken from about 9.7 ml of fresh peripheral blood. What was amplified from RNA transcripts were TCR beta CDR3 regions. The study used the HTBI primer set for a first-round RT-PCR of the TCR CDR3. TCRdb reprocessed the multiplex PCR reads via MiXCR and lists one record per CDR3 protein. This sample has more than 300,000 distinct CDR3 sequences, with around 20% found just once. CDR1 and CDR2 (germline): DFQATT, SNEGSKA (reference sequence). With V trimmed by 5 bases and J by 3 bases, 10 bases remained unmatched. The CDR3 totals 16 residues.

The chain is built from TRBV20-1 and TRBJ2-5; TRBD2 aligns across 12 bases. Sequencing was carried out using blood. The receptor was derived from a man between 18 and 35 years old with Graves' ophthalmopathy. The CDR3 nucleotides read TGCAGTGCTTATCCCGAGACTAGCGGGGGTGAAGAGACCCAGTACTTC. Its protein is CSAYPETSGGEETQYF.